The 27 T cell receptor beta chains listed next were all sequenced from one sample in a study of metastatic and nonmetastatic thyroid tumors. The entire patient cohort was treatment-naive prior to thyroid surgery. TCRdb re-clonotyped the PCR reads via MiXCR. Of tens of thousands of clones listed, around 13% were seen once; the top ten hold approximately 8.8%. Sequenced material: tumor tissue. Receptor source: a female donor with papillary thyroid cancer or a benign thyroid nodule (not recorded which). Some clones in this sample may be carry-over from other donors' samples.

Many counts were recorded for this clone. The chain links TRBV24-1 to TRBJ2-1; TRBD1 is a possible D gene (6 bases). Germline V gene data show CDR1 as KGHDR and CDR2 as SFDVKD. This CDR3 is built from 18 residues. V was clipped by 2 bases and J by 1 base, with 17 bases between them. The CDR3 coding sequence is TGTGCCACCAGTGATTCCCACTCCACAGGGCGGTCCTACAATGAGCAGTTCTTC. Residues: CATSDSHSTGRSYNEQFF.

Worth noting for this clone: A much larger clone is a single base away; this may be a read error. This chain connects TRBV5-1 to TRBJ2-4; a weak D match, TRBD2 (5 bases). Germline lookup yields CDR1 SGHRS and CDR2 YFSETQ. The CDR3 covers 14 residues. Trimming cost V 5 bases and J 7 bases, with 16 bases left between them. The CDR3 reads CASRRRSGGNIQYF. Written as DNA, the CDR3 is TGCGCCAGCAGGAGGCGGAGCGGAGGTAACATTCAGTACTTC.

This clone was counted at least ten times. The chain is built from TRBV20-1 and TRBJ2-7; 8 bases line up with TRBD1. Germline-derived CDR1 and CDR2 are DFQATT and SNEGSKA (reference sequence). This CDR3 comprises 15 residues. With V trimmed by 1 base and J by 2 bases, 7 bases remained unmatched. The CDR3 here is CSARGPDRAPYEQYF. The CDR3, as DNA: TGCAGTGCTAGAGGCCCGGACAGGGCCCCCTACGAGCAGTACTTC.

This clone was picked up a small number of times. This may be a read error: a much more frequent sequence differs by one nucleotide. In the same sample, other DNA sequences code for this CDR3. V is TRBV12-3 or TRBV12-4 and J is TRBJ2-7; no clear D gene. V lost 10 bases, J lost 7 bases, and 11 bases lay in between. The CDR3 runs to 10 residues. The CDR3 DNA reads TGTGCCAACCCTCTCTATGAGCAGTACTTC. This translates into CANPLYEQYF.

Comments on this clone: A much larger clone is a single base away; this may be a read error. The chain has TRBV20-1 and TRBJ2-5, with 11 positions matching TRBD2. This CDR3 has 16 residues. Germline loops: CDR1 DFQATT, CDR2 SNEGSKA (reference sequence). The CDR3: CSASPRLAGYQETQHF. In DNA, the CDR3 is TGCAGTGCTAGCCCCAGACTAGCGGGATACCAAGAGACCCAGCACTTC.

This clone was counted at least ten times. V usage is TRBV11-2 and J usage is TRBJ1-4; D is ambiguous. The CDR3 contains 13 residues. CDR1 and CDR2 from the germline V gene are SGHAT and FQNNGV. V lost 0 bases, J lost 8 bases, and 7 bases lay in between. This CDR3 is CASSLDRREKLFF. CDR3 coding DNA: TGTGCCAGCAGCTTAGATAGAAGAGAAAAACTGTTTTTT.

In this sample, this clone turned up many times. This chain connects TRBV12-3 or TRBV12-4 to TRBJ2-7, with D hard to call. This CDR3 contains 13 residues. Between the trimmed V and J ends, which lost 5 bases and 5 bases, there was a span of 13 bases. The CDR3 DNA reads TGTGCCAGCAGTCCAGTTGAGACGGACGAGCAGTACTTC. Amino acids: CASSPVETDEQYF.

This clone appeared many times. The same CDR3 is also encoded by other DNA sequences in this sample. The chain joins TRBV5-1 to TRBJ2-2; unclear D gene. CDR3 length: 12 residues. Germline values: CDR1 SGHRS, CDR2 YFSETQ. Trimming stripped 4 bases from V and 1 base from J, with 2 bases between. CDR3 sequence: CASSRNTGELFF. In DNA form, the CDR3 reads TGCGCCAGCAGCAGGAACACCGGGGAGCTGTTTTTT. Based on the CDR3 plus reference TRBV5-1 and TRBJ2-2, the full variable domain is KAGVTQTPRYLIKTRGQQVTLSCSPISGHRSVSWYQQTPGQGLQFLFEYFSETQRNKGNFPGRFSGRQFSNSRSEMNVSTLELGDSALYLCASSRNTGELFFGEGSRLTVL.

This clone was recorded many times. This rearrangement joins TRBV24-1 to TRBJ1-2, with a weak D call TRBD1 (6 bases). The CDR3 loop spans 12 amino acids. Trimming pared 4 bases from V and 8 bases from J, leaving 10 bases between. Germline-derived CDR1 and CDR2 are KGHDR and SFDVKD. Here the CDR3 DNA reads TGTGCCACCAGTGAACGGACAGAAGGCTACACCTTC. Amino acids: CATSERTEGYTF.

The CDR3 DNA sequence: TGTGCCAGCAGCCTCGGGACAGGGGGATTGAATGAGCAGTTCTTC. Translated: CASSLGTGGLNEQFF. The chain has TRBV11-2 and TRBJ2-1; 11 bases line up with TRBD1. Germline V gives CDR1 SGHAT, CDR2 FQNNGV. CDR3 size: 15 residues. The junction had 7 bases not matched to a gene; V was cut back by 5 bases and J by 7 bases.

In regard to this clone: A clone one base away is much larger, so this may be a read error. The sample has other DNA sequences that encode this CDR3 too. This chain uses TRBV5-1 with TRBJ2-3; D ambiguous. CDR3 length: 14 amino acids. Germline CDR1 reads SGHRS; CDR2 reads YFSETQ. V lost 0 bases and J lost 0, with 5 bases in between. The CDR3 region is CASSLDGSTDTQYF. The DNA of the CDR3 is TGCGCCAGCAGCTTGGACGGAAGCACAGATACGCAGTATTTT. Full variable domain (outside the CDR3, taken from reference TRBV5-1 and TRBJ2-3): KAGVTQTPRYLIKTRGQQVTLSCSPISGHRSVSWYQQTPGQGLQFLFEYFSETQRNKGNFPGRFSGRQFSNSRSEMNVSTLELGDSALYLCASSLDGSTDTQYFGPGTRLTVL.

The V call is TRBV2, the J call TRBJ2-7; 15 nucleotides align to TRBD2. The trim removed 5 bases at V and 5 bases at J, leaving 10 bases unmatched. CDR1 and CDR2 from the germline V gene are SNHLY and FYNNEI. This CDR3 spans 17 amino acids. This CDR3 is CASSLGIGLAGGDEQYF. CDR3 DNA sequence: TGTGCCAGCAGTTTGGGAATCGGACTAGCGGGAGGGGACGAGCAGTACTTC.

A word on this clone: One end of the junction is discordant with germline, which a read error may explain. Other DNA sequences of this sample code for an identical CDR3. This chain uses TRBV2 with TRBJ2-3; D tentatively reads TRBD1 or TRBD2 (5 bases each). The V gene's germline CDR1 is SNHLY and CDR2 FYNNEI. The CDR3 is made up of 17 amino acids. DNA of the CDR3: TGTGCCAGCAGTGAACGGCAGGGCCTACCTAGCACGGATACGCAGTACTTT. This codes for CASSERQGLPSTDTQYF. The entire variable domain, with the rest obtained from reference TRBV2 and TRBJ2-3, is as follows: EPEVTQTPSHQVTQMGQEVILRCVPISNHLYFYWYRQILGQKVEFLVSFYNNEISEKSEIFDDQFSVERPDGSNFTLKIRSTKLEDSAMYFCASSERQGLPSTDTQYFGPGTRLTVL.

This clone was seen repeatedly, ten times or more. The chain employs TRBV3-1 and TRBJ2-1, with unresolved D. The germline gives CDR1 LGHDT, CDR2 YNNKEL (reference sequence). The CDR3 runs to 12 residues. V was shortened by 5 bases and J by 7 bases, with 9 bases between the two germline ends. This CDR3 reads CASSRPPNEQFF. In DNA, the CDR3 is TGTGCCAGCAGCAGGCCCCCAAATGAGCAGTTCTTC.

CDR3 in amino acids: CASSVRVEGTETQYF. CDR3 DNA: TGTGCCAGCAGCGTTAGGGTCGAGGGGACGGAGACCCAGTACTTC. The genes are TRBV5-6 and TRBJ2-5, with D possibly called TRBD1 or TRBD2 (5 bases each). Germline loops: CDR1 SGHDT, CDR2 YYEEEE. V lost 4 bases and J 5 bases, leaving 18 bases between the germline ends. The length of the CDR3 is 15 residues.

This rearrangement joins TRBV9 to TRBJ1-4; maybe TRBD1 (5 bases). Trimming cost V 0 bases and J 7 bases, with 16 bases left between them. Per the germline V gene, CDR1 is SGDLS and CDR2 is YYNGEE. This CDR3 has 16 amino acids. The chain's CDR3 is CASSVGPVRVAEKLFF. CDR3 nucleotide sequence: TGTGCCAGCAGCGTAGGCCCAGTCAGGGTCGCTGAAAAACTGTTTTTT.

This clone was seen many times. The DNA of the CDR3 is TGTGCCATCAGTGGGGCCGAGCGTTCCTACGAGCAGTACTTC. Protein sequence: CAISGAERSYEQYF. The V and J genes are TRBV10-3 and TRBJ2-7, with D unresolved. The V gene lost 4 bases and the J gene lost 1 base, with 11 bases spanning the gap. The CDR3 spans 14 residues. Germline CDR1 ENHRY, CDR2 SYGVKD.

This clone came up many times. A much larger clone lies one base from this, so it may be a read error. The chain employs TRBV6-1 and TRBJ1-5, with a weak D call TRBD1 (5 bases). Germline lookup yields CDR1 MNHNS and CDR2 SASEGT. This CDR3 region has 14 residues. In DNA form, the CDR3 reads TGTGCCTGCAGTGAAGTTTTGGGGCCCCAGCCCCAGCATTTT. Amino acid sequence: CACSEVLGPQPQHF.

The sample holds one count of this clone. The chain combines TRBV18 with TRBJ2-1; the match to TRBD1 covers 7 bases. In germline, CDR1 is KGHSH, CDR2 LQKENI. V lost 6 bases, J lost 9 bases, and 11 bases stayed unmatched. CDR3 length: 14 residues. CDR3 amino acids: CASSPRGSWSEQFF. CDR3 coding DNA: TGTGCCAGCTCCCCCAGGGGGAGTTGGAGTGAGCAGTTCTTC.

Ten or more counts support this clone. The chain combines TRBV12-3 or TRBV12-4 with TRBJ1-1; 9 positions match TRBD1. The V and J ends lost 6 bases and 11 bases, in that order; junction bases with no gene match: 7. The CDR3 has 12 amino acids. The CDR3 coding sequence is TGTGCCAGCAGACTCCGGGACAGGGCGGCTTTCTTT. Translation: CASRLRDRAAFF.

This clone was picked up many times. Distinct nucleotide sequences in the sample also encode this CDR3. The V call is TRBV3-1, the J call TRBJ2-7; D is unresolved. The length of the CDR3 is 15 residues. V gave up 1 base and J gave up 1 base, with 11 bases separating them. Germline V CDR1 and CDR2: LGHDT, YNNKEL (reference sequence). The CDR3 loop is CASSQALGGSYEQYF. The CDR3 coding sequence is TGTGCCAGCAGCCAAGCTTTGGGCGGATCCTACGAGCAGTACTTC.

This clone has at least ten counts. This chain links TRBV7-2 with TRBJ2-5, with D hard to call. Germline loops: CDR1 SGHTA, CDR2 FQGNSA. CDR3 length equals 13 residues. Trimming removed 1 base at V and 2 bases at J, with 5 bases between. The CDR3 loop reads CASSLVAQETQYF. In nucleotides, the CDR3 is TGTGCCAGCAGCTTAGTAGCTCAAGAGACCCAGTACTTC.

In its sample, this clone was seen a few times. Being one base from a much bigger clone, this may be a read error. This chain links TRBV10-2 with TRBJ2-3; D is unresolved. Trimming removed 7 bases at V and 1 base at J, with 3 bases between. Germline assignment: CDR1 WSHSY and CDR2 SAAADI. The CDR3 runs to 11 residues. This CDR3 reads CASMGTDTQYF. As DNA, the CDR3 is TGCGCCAGCATGGGCACAGATACGCAGTATTTT.

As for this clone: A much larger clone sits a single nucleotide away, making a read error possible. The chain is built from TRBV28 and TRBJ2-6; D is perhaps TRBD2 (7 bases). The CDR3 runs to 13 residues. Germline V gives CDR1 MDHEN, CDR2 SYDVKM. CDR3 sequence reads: CASREAGANVLAF. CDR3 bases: TGTGCCAGCAGGGAGGCGGGGGCCAACGTCCTGGCTTTC.

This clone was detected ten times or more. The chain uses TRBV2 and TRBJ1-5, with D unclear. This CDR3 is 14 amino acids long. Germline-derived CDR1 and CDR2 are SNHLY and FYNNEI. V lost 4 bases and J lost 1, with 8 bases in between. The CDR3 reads CASSGISSNQPQHF. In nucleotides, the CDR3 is TGTGCCAGCAGTGGTATTTCGAGCAATCAGCCCCAGCATTTT.

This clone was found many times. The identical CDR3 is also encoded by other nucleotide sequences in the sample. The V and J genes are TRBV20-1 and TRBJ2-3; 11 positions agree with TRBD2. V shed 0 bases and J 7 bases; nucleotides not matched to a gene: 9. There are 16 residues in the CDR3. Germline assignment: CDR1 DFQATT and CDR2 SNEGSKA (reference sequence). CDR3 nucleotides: TGCAGTGCTAGAGATGTCACTAGCGGGAGAAGGAATACGCAGTATTTT. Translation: CSARDVTSGRRNTQYF.

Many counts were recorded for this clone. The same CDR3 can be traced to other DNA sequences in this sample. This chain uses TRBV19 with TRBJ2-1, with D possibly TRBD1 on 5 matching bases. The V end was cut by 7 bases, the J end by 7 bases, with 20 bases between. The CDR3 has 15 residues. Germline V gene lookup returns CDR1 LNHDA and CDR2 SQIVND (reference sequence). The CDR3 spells CASNQGRVRSNEQFF. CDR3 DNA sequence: TGTGCCAGTAATCAAGGCAGGGTTCGTTCGAATGAGCAGTTCTTC.